This T cell receptor (beta chain) was profiled in a study of T-cell memory formation after mild COVID-19. From the 5' RACE reads, TCRdb called clonotypes with MiXCR, one entry per CDR3 protein. The data show 90,000 to 120,000 distinct CDR3 sequences, approximately 15% seen once. This clonotype has more than one count but fewer than ten. The antigen is undetermined. V lost 4 bases, J lost 5 bases, and 12 bases lay in between. CDR3 length: 13 amino acids. Per the germline V gene, CDR1 is MGHRA and CDR2 is YSYEKL. General study findings and limits: Among CD4+ contracting clones, most were CM and EM, and CD8+ ones EMRA. Clones shrinking between day 15 and 85 showed a balanced CD4/CD8 split, and those that grew later tilted toward CD4+.

The chain has TRBV4-1 and TRBJ2-7, with D perhaps TRBD1 or TRBD2 (6 bases each). The origin of this receptor is a man aged 18 to 30 who had mild COVID-19 (a few samples of this study predate the infection). Cell type and time point are not known. The sequenced sample consisted of PBMCs or a T cell subset sorted from them (not recorded which). CDR3 protein: CASSLGGLNEQYF. As DNA, the CDR3 is TGCGCCAGCAGCCTAGGGGGGCTGAACGAGCAGTACTTC.